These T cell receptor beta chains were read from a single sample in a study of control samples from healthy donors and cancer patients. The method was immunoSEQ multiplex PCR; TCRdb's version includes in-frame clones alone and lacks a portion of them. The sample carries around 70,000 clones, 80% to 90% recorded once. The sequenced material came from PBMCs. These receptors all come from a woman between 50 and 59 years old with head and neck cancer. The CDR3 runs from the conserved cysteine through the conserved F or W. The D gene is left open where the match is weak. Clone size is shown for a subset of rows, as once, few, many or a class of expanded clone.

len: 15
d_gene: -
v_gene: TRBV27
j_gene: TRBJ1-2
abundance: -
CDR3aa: CASSLRGQANYGYTF
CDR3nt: TGTGCCAGCAGTTTAAGGGGACAAGCTAACTATGGCTACACCTTC

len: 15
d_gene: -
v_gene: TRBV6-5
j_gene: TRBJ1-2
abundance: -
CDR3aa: CASSPGRAANYGYTF
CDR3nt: TGTGCCAGCAGTCCCGGCAGGGCAGCGAACTATGGCTACACCTTC

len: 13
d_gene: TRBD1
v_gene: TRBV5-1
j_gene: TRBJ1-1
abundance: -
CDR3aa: CASSMGDREGTFF
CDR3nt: TGCGCCAGCAGTATGGGAGACAGGGAAGGTACTTTCTTT

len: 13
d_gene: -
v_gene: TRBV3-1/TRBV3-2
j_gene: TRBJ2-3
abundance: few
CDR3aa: CASSGSVADTQYF
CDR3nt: TGTGCCAGCAGCGGTAGTGTGGCAGATACGCAGTATTTT

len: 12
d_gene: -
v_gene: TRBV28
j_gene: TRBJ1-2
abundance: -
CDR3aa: CASSLRGYGYTF
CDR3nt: TGTGCCAGCAGTTTAAGGGGCTATGGCTACACCTTC

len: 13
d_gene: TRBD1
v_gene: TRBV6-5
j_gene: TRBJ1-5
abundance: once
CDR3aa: CASSQGANQPQHF
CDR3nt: TGTGCCAGTTCTCAGGGGGCGAATCAGCCCCAGCATTTT

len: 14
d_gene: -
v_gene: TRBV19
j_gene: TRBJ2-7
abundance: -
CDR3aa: CASSIGTGTYEQYF
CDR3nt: TGTGCCAGTAGTATAGGAACCGGGACCTACGAGCAGTACTTC

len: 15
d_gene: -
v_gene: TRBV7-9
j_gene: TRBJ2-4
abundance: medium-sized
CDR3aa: CASTSLTGTNWVTDF
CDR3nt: TGTGCCAGCACCTCGTTAACCGGGACGAATTGGGTTACGGACTTC

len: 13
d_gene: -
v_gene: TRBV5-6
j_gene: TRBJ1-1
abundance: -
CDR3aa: CASSLATGTEAFF
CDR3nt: TGTGCCAGCAGCTTGGCTACGGGCACTGAAGCTTTCTTT

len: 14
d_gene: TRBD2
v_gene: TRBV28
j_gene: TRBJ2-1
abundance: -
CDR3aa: CASSLGGRYNEQFF
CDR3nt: TGTGCCAGCAGTTTAGGCGGGAGATACAATGAGCAGTTCTTC

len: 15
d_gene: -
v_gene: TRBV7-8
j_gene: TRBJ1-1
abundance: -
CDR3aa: CASSFGGIMNTEAFF
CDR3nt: TGTGCCAGCAGCTTTGGCGGGATCATGAACACTGAAGCTTTCTTT

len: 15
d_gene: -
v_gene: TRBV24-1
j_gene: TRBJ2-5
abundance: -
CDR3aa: CATSDLGSSQETQYF
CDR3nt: TGTGCCACCAGTGATTTAGGCAGTTCACAAGAGACCCAGTACTTC

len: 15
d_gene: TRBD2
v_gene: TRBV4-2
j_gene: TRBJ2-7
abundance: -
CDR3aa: CASSQAGTSGYEQYF
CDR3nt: TGTGCCAGCAGCCAAGCCGGGACTAGCGGGTACGAGCAGTACTTC

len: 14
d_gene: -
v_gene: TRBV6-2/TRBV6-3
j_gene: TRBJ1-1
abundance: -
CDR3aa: CASSYSGGRVEAFF
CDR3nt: TGTGCCAGCAGTTACTCGGGGGGGCGGGTTGAAGCTTTCTTT

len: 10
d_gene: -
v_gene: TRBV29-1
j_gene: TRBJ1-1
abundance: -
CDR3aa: CSAGYTEAFF
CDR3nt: TGCAGCGCCGGATACACTGAAGCTTTCTTT

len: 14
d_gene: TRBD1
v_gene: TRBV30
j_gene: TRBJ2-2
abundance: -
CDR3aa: CAWLDRGHTGELFF
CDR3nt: TGTGCCTGGCTGGACAGGGGGCACACCGGGGAGCTGTTTTTT

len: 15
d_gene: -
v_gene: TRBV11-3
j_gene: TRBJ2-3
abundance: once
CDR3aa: CASSSTLWGPNKQYF
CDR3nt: TGTGCCAGCAGCTCGACCCTATGGGGTCCTAATAAGCAGTATTTT